One sample yielded the 7 T cell receptor beta chains listed below, sequenced in a study of cytomegalovirus exposure and HLA in healthy donors. The primer mix had 60 Vbeta and 13 Jbeta primers. Produced via immunoSEQ multiplex PCR; TCRdb's table is partial and in-frame only. The repertoire consists of around 140,000 clones, with roughly 83% occurring once and the leading ten covering less than 2%. The sequenced material came from PBMCs. Every receptor here comes from a man in his forties in good health and CMV-seronegative.

This chain uses TRBV6-5 with TRBJ1-6; D is undetermined. The CDR3 runs 14 residues. Trimming removed 8 bases at V and 0 bases at J, with 8 bases between. Per germline, CDR1 MNHEY and CDR2 SVGAGI. CDR3 nucleotides: TGTGCCAGCGCCATGAGCTCCTATAATTCACCCCTCCACTTT. Translation: CASAMSSYNSPLHF.

V is TRBV27 and J is TRBJ1-2; no reliable D call. Germline V gene data show CDR1 as MNHEY and CDR2 as SMNVEV (reference sequence). Trimming cost V 6 bases and J 3 bases, with 17 bases left between them. The CDR3 loop spans 15 amino acids. CDR3 sequence reads: CASSPTAIRYYGYTF. In nucleotides, the CDR3 is TGTGCCAGCAGCCCCACGGCCATCAGGTACTATGGCTACACCTTC.

This chain uses TRBV2 with TRBJ1-1; no definite D call. Germline V gene data show CDR1 as SNHLY and CDR2 as FYNNEI. V dropped 2 bases and J dropped 1 base, with 5 bases sitting between them. The CDR3 runs to 13 residues. In DNA, the CDR3 is TGTGCCAGCAGTGAATACAGGAACACTGAAGCTTTCTTT. It translates to CASSEYRNTEAFF.

In nucleotides, the CDR3 is TGTGCCAGCAGTTCCGGGGACATGGGCTACACCTTC. Translating gives CASSSGDMGYTF. The V and J genes are TRBV6-5 and TRBJ1-2; possibly TRBD1 for D (6 bases). The CDR3 is made up of 12 amino acids. Trimming removed 4 bases at V and 8 bases at J, with 11 bases between. In germline, CDR1 is MNHEY, CDR2 SVGAGI.

This clone was seen a single time. The DNA for the CDR3 is TGTGCCAGTAGTGCCAGCAGGAGGGACGGTGAAAAACTGTTTTTT. Encoded protein: CASSASRRDGEKLFF. The rearrangement joins TRBV19 to TRBJ1-4; D is perhaps TRBD1 (5 bases). The germline CDR1 and CDR2 sequences are LNHDA and SQIVND (reference sequence). There are 15 residues in the CDR3. With 5 bases removed from V and 7 bases from J, the gap between germline ends came to 17 bases.

This clone was seen only a few times. The genes are TRBV27 and TRBJ1-2; D may be TRBD1 (6 bases). V lost 6 bases and J lost 2, with 13 bases in between. CDR1 is MNHEY, CDR2 SMNVEV, per germline (reference sequence). CDR3 length: 14 amino acids. CDR3: CASRRAGANYGYTF. The CDR3 nucleotides are TGTGCCAGCAGGAGAGCAGGGGCAAACTATGGCTACACCTTC.

This clone was picked up a small number of times. This chain uses TRBV7-2 with TRBJ1-4, with unresolved D. CDR3 length: 14 amino acids. The germline V and J ends were trimmed by 4 bases and 4 bases, with 10 bases remaining between them. The V gene's germline CDR1 is SGHTA and CDR2 FQGNSA. CDR3 in amino acids: CASSWVGRNEKLFF. The CDR3 region has the DNA TGTGCCAGCAGCTGGGTGGGCCGTAATGAAAAACTGTTTTTT.